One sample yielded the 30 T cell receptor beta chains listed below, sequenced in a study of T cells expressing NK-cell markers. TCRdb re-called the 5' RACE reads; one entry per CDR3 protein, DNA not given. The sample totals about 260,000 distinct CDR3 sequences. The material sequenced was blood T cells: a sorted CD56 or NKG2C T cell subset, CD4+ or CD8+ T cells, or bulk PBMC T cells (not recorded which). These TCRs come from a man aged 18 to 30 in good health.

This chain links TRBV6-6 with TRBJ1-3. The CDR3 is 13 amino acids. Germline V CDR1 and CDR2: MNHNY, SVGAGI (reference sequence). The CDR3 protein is CASSYLSGNTIYF.

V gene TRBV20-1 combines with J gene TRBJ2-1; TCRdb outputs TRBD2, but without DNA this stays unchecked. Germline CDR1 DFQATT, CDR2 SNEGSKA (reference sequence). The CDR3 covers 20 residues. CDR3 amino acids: CSATPRLAGGRTHRINEQFF.

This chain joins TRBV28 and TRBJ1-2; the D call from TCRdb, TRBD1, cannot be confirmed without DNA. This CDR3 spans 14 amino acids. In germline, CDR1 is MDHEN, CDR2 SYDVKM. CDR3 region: CASSFRSNRGGYTF.

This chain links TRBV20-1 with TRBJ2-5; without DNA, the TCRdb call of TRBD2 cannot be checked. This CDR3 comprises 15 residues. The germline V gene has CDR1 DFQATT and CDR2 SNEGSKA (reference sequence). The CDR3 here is CSARLAGGVGETQYF.

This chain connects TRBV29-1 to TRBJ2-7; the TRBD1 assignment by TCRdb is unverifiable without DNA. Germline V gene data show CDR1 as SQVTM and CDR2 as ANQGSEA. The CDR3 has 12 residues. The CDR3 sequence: CSVKQGEHEQYF.

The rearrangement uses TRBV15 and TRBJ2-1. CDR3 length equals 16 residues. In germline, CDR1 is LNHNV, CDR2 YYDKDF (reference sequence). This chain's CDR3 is CATSRKDRGSYNEQFF. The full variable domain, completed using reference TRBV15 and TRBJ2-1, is DAMVIQNPRYQVTQFGKPVTLSCSQTLNHNVMYWYQQKSSQAPKLLFHYYDKDFNNEADTPDNFQSRRPNTSFCFLDIRSPGLGDTAMYLCATSRKDRGSYNEQFFGPGTRLTVL.

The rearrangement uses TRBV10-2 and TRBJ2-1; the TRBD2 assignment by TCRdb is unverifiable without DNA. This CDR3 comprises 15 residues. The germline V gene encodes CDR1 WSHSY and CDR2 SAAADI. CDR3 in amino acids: CASSAGTSGRIAQFF.

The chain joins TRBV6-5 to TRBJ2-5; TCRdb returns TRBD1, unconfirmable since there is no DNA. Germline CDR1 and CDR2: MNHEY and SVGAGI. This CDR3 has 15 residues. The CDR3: CASSSPLRSQETQYF.

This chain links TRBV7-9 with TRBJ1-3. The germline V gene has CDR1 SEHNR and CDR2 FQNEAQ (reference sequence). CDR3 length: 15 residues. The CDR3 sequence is CASGEPGAGGTTIYF.

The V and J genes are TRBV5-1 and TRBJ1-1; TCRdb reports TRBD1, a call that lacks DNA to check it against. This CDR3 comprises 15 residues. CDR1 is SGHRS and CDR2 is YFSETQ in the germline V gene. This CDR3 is CASRNRTGGHTEAFF.

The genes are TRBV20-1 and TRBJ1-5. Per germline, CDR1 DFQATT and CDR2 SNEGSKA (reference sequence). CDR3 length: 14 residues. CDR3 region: CSAAGGTSNQPQHF.

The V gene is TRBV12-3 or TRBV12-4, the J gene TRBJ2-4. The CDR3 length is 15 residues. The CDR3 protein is CASSFETTSKNIQYF.

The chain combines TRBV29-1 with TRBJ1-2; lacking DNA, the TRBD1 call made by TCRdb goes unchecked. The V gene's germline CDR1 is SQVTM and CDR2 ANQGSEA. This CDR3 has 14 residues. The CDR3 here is CSVEPGGGHLGYTF.

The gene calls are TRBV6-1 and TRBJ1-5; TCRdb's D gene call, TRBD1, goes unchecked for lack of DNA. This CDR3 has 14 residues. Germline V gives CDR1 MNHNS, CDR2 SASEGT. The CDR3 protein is CASSTWDSHQPQHF.

CDR3: CASSSSGGGETQYF. The chain is built from TRBV7-2 and TRBJ2-5; the TCRdb D gene call, TRBD2, has no DNA to confirm it. Germline loops: CDR1 SGHTA, CDR2 FQGNSA. The CDR3 covers 14 residues.

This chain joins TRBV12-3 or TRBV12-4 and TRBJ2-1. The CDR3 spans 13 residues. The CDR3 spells CASRTDGYNEQFF.

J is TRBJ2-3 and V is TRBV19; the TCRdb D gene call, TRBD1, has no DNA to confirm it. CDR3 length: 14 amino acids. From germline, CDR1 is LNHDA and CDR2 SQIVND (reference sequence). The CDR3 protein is CASKPTGSTDTQYF.

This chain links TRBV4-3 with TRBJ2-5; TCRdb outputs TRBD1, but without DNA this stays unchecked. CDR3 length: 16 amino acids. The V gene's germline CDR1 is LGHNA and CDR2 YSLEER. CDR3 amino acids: CASSQDGQGGEETQYF.

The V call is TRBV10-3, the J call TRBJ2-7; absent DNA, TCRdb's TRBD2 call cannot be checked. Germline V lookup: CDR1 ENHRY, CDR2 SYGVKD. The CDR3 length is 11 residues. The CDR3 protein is CATGGDGEQYF.

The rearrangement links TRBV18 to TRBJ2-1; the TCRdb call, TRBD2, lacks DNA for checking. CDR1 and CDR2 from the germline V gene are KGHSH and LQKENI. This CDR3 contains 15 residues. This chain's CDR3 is CASSPRGWEDNEQFF. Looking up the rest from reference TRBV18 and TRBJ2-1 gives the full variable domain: NAGVMQNPRHLVRRRGQEARLRCSPMKGHSHVYWYRQLPEEGLKFMVYLQKENIIDESGMPKERFSAEFPKEGPSILRIQQVVRGDSAAYFCASSPRGWEDNEQFFGPGTRLTVL.

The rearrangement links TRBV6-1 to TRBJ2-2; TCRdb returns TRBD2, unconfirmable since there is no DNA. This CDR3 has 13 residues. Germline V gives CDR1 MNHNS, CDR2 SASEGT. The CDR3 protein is CASRSSVAGELFF.

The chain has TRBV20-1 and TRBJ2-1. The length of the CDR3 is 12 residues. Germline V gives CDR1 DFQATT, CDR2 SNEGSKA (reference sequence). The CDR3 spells CSARDLSERQFF.

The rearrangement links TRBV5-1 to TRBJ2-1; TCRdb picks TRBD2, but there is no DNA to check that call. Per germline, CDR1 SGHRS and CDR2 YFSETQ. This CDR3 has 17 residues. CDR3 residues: CASSLAVSDYSYNEQFF.

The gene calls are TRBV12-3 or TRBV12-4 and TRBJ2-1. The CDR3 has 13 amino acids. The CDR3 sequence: CASSSSDSNEQFF.

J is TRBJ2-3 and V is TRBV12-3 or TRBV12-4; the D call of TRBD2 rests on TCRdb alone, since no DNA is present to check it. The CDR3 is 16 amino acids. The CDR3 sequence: CASSLGVGPSTDTQYF.

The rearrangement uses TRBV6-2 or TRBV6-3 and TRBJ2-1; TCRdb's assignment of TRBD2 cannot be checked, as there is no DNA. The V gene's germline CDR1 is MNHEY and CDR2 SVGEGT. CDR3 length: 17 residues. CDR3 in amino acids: CASSTPVAGTSYNEQFF.

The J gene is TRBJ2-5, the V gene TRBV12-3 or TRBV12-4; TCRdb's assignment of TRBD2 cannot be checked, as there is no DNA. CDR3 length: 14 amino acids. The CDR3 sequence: CASSVLAHQETQYF.

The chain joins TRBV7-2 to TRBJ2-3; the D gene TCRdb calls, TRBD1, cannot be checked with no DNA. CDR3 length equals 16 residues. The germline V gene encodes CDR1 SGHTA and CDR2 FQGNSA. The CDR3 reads CASSKTGTGVTDTQYF.

The CDR3 loop is CASSPRTNTDTQYF. The chain couples TRBV18 to TRBJ2-3. The CDR3 is made up of 14 amino acids. Germline lookup yields CDR1 KGHSH and CDR2 LQKENI. Supplemented by reference TRBV18 and TRBJ2-3, the full variable domain reads NAGVMQNPRHLVRRRGQEARLRCSPMKGHSHVYWYRQLPEEGLKFMVYLQKENIIDESGMPKERFSAEFPKEGPSILRIQQVVRGDSAAYFCASSPRTNTDTQYFGPGTRLTVL.

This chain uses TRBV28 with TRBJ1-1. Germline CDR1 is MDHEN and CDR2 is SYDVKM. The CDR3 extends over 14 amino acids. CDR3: CASGEGGMNTEAFF.